This TCR beta chain was captured in a study of molecular identifiers for immune sequencing clone quantification. When naive CD8 T cells were sorted, they were gated as CD8+CD4-CCR7+CD45RA+. TCRdb analysed the PCR reads with MiXCR anew, one entry per CDR3 protein. The sample gives 60,000 to 65,000 distinct CDR3 sequences, under 20% of which show up once; more than 1.3% is in the top ten. This clonotype was counted between two and nine times. A much larger clone is a single base away; this may be a read error. The CDR3 is 15 residues long. CDR1 and CDR2 (germline): DFQATT, SNEGSKA (reference sequence). The clonotype originates from a human donor in good health. Some libraries in this study had Jurkat cell RNA spiked in. V usage is TRBV20-1 and J usage is TRBJ2-7, with D possibly being TRBD2 (6 bases). The sample taken for sequencing was naive CD8+ T cells from blood, with Jurkat cell RNA spiked in. As for subset: FACS-sorted CD8+CD4-CCR7+CD45RA+ naive T cells. The CDR3 spells CSARDPLAYSCEQYF. In DNA, the CDR3 is TGCAGTGCTAGAGATCCCCTAGCGTACTCCTGCGAGCAGTACTTC.